Each of the 3 T cell receptor beta chains below was sequenced from the same sample in a study of shared clonotypes between healthy human individuals. Clones were sequenced by immunoSEQ multiplex PCR, and TCRdb holds only the in-frame ones, with some missing. The sample contains roughly 1 million clones, under 80% of which appear only once. Sample: memory CD4+ T cells sorted from blood. The subset was: CD45RA-negative fraction. The origin of the receptors is a man between 18 and 29 years old in good health.

In regard to this clone: At one end, the junction sequence differs from germline, possibly due to a read error. J is TRBJ1-1 and V is TRBV5-4; 8 nucleotides align to TRBD1. CDR3 length: 15 amino acids. Per the germline V gene, CDR1 is SGHNT and CDR2 is YYREEE (reference sequence). CDR3 coding DNA: TGTGCCAGCAGCCCCTCACCCGGGCAGGGGGCGTATTCTCTCTTT. Translation: CASSPSPGQGAYSLF.

The chain employs TRBV7-9 and TRBJ2-2; 7 bases line up with TRBD1. The CDR3 is 15 residues long. CDR1 and CDR2 (germline): SEHNR, FQNEAQ (reference sequence). V was pared by 3 bases and J by 3 bases, with 4 bases of the junction left unmatched. CDR3 nucleotides: TGTGCCAGCAGCTTGAAAGGGACAGACACCGGGGAGCTGTTTTTT. It encodes CASSLKGTDTGELFF.

This clone showed up just a few times. This CDR3 is CASRTGNGDSPLHF. CDR3 DNA: TGTGCCAGCAGGACAGGGAATGGTGACTCACCCCTCCACTTT. The gene calls are TRBV6-1 and TRBJ1-6; 7 positions agree with TRBD1. The V and J ends lost 6 bases and 10 bases, in that order; junction bases with no gene match: 9. The CDR3 contains 14 residues. CDR1 is MNHNS, CDR2 SASEGT, per germline.